The T cell receptor (beta chain) described here comes from a study of PD-L1 blockade in urothelial cancer (dated 2017 in TCRdb). Context from the whole study: Therapy was started in the mid-2010s for all patients, and atezolizumab 1,200 mg was administered intravenously every 3 weeks. Blood samples were analyzed at 3 weeks after treatment start (second dose) and at 6 weeks after treatment start. Durable clinical benefit was achieved by nine patients but not by the remaining 20. Twenty-five of 29 patients were identified as males with urothelial cancer of bladder origin, and a prior smoking history was reported by 18 of 29 patients. The study was an exploratory multi-omic analysis of somatic, immune and clinical correlates of response to PD-L1 blockade with atezolizumab in urothelial cancer. Pretreatment tumor samples and matched peripheral blood, collected serially before and after atezolizumab treatment, underwent TCR sequencing. Blood samples yielded a median of 141,255 T cells and around 80,000 unique TCRs, with median clonality roughly 0.085. An ECOG performance status of 0 or 1 was recorded for the patients, and 0 to 3 prior chemotherapy regimens had been received by the patients. Whole exome sequencing and RNA sequencing of pretreatment tumors were performed alongside TCR sequencing in the same patients. Durable clinical benefit meant progression-free survival longer than 6 months, and TCR features were also tested against progression-free and overall survival. Pretreatment blood TCR-seq was available for nearly 30 patients, at least one posttreatment blood collection was obtained for 24 patients, and tumor TCR-seq was available for 24 patients. The investigation overall reported the following: A pretreatment peripheral blood TCR clonality below the median was linked to improved progression-free and overall survival. Patients with durable benefit showed greater expansion of tumor-associated TCR clones in peripheral blood 3 weeks after starting treatment (n of about 21, p = 0.022). Small sample size (n of about 29) and many exploratory analyses mean the results are intended to be hypothesis-generating.

Synthetic TCR analog templates were spiked into each PCR to estimate absolute template abundance from read counts. TCRbeta CDR3 regions were amplified from genomic DNA with bias-controlled V and J gene primers using the immunoSEQ assay. Sequencing of rearranged TCRbeta segments was performed at approximately 20X coverage. In the original analysis: Clustering was used to correct sequencing errors, and CDR3s were annotated against IMGT to assign V, D and J genes. Only productive TCRbeta rearrangements were used in downstream analyses, excluding out-of-frame or stop-codon sequences. Clonality was computed as one minus Shannon entropy normalized by the log of the number of unique productive sequences. Fisher's exact test with Benjamini-Hochberg correction, using a cutoff of adjusted p below 0.01, was how clones that differed between time points or between blood and tumor were identified. This immuneACCESS table, as held by TCRdb, lists in-frame sequences with V and J called but not all clones. Of the missing ones, under half trace to an unresolved V gene in checked studies; the others have no known cause. V, J and clone size are those of that table, while D and trimming were read from the DNA. A total of around 45,000 clones appear in this sample, approximately 78% of them only once. In total, the top ten clones hold 1.5% to 2% of the sample.

With regard to this clone: The specificity of this receptor is unknown. No base qualities exist here, and no much larger clone lies one base off it.

Read against the paper, the sample's time point label means: pretreatment peripheral blood. A cohort of 30 or so patients with locally advanced or metastatic urothelial carcinoma, treated at Memorial Sloan Kettering on a trial protocol, was included. Peripheral blood mononuclear cells were collected from each patient pretreatment and during treatment, giving between 1 and 8 total time points per patient. The Qiagen DNeasy Blood extraction kit was used to purify genomic DNA from total PBMCs and tumor samples. PBMCs were collected pretreatment and during treatment and were isolated and stored as previously described. Including the terminal cysteine and phenylalanine, the CDR3 comprises 13 residues. Just CDR3 DNA is preserved here, 39 bases in frame from base 1. V has 3 bases trimmed and J has 2 bases trimmed; junction bases matching no gene number 0. According to the germline V gene, CDR1 reads KGHSH and CDR2 reads LQKENI.

The rearranged segments are TRBV18 and TRBJ2-5; 7 bases in between match TRBD1. This clonotype was obtained from a man aged 50-59 years with urothelial cancer. The sequencing used PBMCs, collected around atezolizumab (anti-PD-L1) treatment. The CDR3 is CASSPGQQETQYF. The DNA reads TGTGCCAGCTCACCGGGACAGCAAGAGACCCAGTACTTC.